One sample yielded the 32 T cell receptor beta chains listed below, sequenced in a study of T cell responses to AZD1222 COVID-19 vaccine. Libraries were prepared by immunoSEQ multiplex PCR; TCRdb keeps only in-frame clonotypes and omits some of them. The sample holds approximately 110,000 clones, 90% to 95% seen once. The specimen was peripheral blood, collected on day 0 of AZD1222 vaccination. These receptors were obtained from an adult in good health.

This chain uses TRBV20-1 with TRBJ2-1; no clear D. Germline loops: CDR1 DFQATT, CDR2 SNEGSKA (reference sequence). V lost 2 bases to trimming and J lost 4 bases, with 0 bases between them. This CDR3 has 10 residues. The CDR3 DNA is TGCAGTGCTAGATACAATGAGCAGTTCTTC. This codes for CSARYNEQFF.

Written as DNA, the CDR3 is TGTGCCAGCAGCCACGGGGCTGCGGTCACTGAAGCTTTCTTT. Its protein is CASSHGAAVTEAFF. The chain is built from TRBV3-1 (or the pseudogene TRBV3-2) and TRBJ1-1; a possible D gene is TRBD1 (5 bases). Between the trimmed V and J ends, which lost 3 bases and 4 bases, there was a span of 12 bases. The CDR3 runs to 14 residues. The germline gives CDR1 LGHDT, CDR2 YNNKEL (reference sequence).

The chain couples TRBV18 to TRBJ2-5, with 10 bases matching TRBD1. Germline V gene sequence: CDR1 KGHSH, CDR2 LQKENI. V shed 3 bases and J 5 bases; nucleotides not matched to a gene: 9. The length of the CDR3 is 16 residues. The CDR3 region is CASSPQRGQGSETQYF. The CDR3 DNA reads TGTGCCAGCTCACCCCAGCGGGGACAGGGGAGCGAGACCCAGTACTTC.

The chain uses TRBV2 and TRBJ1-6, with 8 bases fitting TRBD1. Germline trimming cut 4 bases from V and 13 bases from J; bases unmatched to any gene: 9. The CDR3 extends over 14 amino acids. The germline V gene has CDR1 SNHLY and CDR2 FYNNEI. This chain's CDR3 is CASSGRQGSSPLHF. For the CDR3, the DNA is TGTGCCAGCAGTGGCCGACAGGGGAGCTCTCCCCTCCACTTT.

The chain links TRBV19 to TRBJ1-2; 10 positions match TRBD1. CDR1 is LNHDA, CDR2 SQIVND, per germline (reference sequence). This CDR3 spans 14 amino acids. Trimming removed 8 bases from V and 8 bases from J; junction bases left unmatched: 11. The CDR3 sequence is CASSRDRGGEGYTF. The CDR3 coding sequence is TGTGCCAGTTCCCGGGACAGGGGAGGAGAGGGCTACACCTTC.

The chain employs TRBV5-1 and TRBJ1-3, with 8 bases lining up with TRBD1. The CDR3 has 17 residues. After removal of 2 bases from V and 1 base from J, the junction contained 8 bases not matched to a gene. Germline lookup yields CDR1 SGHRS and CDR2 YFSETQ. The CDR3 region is CASSFGQGRLSGNTIYF. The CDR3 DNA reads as TGCGCCAGCAGCTTCGGACAGGGCCGACTATCTGGAAACACCATATATTTT.

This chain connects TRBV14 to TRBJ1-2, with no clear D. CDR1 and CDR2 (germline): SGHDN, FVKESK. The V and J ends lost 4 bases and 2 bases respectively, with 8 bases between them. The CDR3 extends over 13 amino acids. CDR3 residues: CASSPDVNYGYTF. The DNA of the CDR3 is TGTGCCAGCAGCCCGGACGTAAACTATGGCTACACCTTC.

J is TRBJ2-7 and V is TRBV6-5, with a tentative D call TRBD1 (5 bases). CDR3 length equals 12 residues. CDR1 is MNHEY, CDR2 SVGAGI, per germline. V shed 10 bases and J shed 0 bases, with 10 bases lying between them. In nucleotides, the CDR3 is TGTGCCACTCCCGACAGCTCCTACGAGCAGTACTTC. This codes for CATPDSSYEQYF.

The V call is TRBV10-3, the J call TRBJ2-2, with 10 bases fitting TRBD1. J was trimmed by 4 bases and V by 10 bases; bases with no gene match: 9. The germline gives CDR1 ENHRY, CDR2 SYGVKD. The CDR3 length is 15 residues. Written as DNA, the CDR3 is TGTGCCACCGACCCGGGACAGGGGTTCACCGGGGAGCTGTTTTTT. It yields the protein CATDPGQGFTGELFF.

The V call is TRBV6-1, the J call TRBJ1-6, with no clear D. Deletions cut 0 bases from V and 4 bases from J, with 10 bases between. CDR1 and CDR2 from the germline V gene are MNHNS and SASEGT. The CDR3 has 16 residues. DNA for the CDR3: TGTGCCAGCAGTGAAGCGGGAATTGCTTATAATTCACCCCTCCACTTT. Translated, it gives CASSEAGIAYNSPLHF.

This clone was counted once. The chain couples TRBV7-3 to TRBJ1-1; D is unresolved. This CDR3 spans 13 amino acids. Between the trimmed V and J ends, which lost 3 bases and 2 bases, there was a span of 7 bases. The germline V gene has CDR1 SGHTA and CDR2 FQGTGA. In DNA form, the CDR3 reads TGTGCCAGCAGCTTCTCGGACAACACTGAAGCTTTCTTT. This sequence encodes CASSFSDNTEAFF.

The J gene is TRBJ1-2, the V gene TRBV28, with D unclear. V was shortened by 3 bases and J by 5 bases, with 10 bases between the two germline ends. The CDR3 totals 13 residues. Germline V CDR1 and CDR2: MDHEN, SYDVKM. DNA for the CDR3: TGTGCCAGCAGTTTGGACGGAACTTATGGCTACACCTTC. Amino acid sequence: CASSLDGTYGYTF.

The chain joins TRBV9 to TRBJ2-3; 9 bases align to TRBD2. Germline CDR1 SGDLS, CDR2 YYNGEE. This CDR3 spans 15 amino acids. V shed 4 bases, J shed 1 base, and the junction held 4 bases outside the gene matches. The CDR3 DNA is TGTGCCAGCAGCCCCCGACTAGCGGGCACAGATACGCAGTATTTT. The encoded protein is CASSPRLAGTDTQYF. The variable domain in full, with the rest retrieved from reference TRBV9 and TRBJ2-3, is DSGVTQTPKHLITATGQRVTLRCSPRSGDLSVYWYQQSLDQGLQFLIQYYNGEERAKGNILERFSAQQFPDLHSELNLSSLELGDSALYFCASSPRLAGTDTQYFGPGTRLTVL.

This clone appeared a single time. CDR3 coding DNA: TGTGCCAGCAGCTTAGCCGGAGCAGGGGGTCTTGAAAAACTGTTTTTT. Protein product: CASSLAGAGGLEKLFF. V usage is TRBV7-9 and J usage is TRBJ1-4; 7 positions agree with TRBD1. Trimming removed 0 bases from V and 7 bases from J; junction bases left unmatched: 8. From germline, CDR1 is SEHNR and CDR2 FQNEAQ (reference sequence). The CDR3 length is 16 residues.

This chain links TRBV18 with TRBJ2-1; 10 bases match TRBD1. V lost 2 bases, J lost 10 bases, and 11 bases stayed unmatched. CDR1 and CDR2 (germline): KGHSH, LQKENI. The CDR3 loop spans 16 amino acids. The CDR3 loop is CASSPSTGQGYGEQFF. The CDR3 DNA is TGTGCCAGCTCACCATCGACGGGACAGGGGTATGGGGAGCAGTTCTTC.

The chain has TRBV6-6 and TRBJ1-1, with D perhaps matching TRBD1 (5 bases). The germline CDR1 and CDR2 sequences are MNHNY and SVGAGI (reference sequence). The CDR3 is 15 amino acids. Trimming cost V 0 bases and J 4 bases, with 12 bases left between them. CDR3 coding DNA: TGTGCCAGCAGTTACTCGATAGTGGGGGGCACTGAAGCTTTCTTT. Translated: CASSYSIVGGTEAFF.

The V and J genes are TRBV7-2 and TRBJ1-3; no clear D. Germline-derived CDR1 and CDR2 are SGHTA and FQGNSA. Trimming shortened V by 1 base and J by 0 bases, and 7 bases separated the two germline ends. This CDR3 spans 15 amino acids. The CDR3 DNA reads TGTGCCAGCAGCTTAGGGACGTACTCTGGAAACACCATATATTTT. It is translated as CASSLGTYSGNTIYF.

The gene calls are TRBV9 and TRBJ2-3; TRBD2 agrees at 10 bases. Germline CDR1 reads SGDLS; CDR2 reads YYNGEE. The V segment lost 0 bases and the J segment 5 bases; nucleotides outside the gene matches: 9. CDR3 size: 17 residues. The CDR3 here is CASSVARASGGRDTQYF. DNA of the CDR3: TGTGCCAGCAGCGTAGCTCGAGCTAGCGGGGGTAGAGATACGCAGTATTTT.

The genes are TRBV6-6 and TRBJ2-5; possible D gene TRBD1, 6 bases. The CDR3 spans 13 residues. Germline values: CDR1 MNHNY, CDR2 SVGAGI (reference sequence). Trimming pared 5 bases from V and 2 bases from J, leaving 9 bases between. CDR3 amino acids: CASSAQGQETQYF. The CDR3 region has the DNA TGTGCCAGCAGTGCACAGGGACAAGAGACCCAGTACTTC.

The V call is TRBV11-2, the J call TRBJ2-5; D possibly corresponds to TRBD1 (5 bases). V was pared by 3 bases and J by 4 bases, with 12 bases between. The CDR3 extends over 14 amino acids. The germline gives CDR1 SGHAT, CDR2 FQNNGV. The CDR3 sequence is CASSLGPSAETQYF. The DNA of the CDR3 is TGTGCCAGCAGCTTGGGGCCCTCGGCAGAGACCCAGTACTTC.

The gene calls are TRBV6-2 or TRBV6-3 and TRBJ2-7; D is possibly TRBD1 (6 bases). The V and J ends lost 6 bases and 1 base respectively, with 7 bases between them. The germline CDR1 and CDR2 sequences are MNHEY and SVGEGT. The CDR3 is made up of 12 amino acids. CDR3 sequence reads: CASSQGSYEQYF. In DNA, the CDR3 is TGTGCCAGCAGCCAGGGGTCCTACGAGCAGTACTTC.

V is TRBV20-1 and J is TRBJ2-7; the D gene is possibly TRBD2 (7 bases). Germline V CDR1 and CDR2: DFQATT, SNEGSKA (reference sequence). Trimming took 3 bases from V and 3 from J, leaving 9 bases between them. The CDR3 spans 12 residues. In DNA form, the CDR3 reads TGCAGTGCTAGTAGGGGGGGCTACGAGCAGTACTTC. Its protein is CSASRGGYEQYF.

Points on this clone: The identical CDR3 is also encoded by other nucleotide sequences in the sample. The CDR3 loop reads CASSLEGGGYTF. The CDR3 DNA is TGTGCCAGCAGCTTGGAAGGTGGTGGCTACACCTTC. The rearrangement joins TRBV5-6 to TRBJ1-2; D uncertain. There are 12 residues in the CDR3. Germline CDR1 and CDR2: SGHDT and YYEEEE. V was pared by 0 bases and J by 7 bases, with 7 bases between. Based on the CDR3 plus reference TRBV5-6 and TRBJ1-2, the full variable domain is DAGVTQSPTHLIKTRGQQVTLRCSPKSGHDTVSWYQQALGQGPQFIFQYYEEEERQRGNFPDRFSGHQFPNYSSELNVNALLLGDSALYLCASSLEGGGYTFGSGTRLTVV.

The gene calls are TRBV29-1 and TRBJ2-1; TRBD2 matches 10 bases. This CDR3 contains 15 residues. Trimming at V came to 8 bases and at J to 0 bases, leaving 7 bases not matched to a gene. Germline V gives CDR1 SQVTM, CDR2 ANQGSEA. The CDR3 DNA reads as TGCAGCATTATTTCTAGCGGGGGCTCCTACAATGAGCAGTTCTTC. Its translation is CSIISSGGSYNEQFF.

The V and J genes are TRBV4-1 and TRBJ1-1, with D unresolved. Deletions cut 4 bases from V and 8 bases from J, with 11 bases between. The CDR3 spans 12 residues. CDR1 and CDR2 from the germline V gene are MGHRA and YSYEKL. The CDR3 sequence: CASSPGPWEAFF. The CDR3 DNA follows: TGCGCCAGCAGCCCAGGCCCTTGGGAAGCTTTCTTT.

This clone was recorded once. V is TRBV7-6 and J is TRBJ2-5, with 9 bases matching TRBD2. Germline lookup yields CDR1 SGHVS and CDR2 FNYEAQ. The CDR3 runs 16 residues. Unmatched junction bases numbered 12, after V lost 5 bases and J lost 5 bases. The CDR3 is CASSRLTSGGGETQYF. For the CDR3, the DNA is TGTGCCAGCAGCCGCCTGACTAGCGGAGGGGGGGAGACCCAGTACTTC.

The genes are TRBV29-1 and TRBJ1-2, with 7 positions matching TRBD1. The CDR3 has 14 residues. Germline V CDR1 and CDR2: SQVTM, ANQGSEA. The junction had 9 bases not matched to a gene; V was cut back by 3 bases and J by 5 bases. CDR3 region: CSVDQGQSLYGYTF. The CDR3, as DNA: TGCAGCGTTGATCAGGGACAGAGCCTGTATGGCTACACCTTC. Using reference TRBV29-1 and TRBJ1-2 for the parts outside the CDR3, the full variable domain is SAVISQKPSRDICQRGTSLTIQCQVDSQVTMMFWYRQQPGQSLTLIATANQGSEATYESGFVIDKFPISRPNLTFSTLTVSNMSPEDSSIYLCSVDQGQSLYGYTFGSGTRLTVV.

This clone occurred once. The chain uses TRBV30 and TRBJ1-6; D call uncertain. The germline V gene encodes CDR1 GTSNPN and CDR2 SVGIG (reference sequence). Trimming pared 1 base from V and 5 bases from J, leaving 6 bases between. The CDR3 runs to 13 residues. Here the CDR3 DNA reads TGTGCCTGGAGTGCACGGAATAATTCACCCCTCCACTTT. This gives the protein CAWSARNNSPLHF.

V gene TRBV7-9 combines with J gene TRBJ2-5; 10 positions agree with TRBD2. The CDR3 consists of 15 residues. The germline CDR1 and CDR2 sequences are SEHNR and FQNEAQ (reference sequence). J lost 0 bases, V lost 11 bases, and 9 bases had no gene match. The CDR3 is CAGELAGAYQETQYF. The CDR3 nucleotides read TGTGCCGGGGAGCTAGCGGGGGCCTACCAAGAGACCCAGTACTTC.

The CDR3 bases are TGTGCCAGTAGTATAGGATACGGGCAGGGGCTTAAGGAGAATTCACCCCTCCACTTT. It yields the protein CASSIGYGQGLKENSPLHF. The rearrangement uses TRBV19 and TRBJ1-6; D may be TRBD1 (6 bases). V gave up 1 base and J gave up 7 bases, with 23 bases separating them. There are 19 residues in the CDR3. The germline V gene encodes CDR1 LNHDA and CDR2 SQIVND (reference sequence).

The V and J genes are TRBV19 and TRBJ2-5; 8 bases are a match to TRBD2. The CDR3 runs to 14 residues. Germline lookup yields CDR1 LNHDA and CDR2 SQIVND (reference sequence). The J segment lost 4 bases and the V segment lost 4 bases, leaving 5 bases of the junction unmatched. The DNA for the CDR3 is TGTGCCAGTAGTAGGAATGCGGGGGGAGAGACCCAGTACTTC. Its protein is CASSRNAGGETQYF.

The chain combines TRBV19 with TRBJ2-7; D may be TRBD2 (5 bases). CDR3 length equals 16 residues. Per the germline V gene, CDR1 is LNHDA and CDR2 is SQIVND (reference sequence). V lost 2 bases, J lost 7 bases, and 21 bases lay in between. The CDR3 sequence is CASSIREGNSRPEQYF. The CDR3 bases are TGTGCCAGTAGTATACGGGAAGGGAACTCAAGACCTGAGCAGTACTTC.